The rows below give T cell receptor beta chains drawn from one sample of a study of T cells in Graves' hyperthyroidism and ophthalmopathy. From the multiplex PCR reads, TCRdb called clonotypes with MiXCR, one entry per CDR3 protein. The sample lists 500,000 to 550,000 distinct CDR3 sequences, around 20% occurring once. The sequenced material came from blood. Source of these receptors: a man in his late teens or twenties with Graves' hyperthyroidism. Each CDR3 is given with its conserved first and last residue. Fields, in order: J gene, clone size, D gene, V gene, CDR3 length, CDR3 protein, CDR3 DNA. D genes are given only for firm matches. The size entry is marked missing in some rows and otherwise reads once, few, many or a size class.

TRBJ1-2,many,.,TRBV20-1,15,CSARLPPDGYYGYTF,TGCAGTGCTAGACTTCCCCCGGACGGCTACTATGGCTACACCTTC
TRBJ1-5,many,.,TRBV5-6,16,CASSSGLRVGDQPQHF,TGTGCCAGCAGCTCCGGGCTCAGGGTTGGGGATCAGCCCCAGCATTTT
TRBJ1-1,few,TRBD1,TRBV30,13,CAYGTGSAAEAFF,TGTGCCTACGGGACAGGGTCGGCGGCTGAAGCTTTCTTT
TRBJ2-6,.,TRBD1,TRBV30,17,CAWSEGTGSTGANVLTF,TGTGCCTGGAGTGAGGGGACAGGGTCTACTGGGGCCAACGTCCTGACTTTC
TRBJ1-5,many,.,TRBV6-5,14,CASRVSGTLGPQHF,TGTGCCAGCAGGGTCTCGGGGACCCTTGGGCCCCAGCATTTT
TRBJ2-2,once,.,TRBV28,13,CASTYRVAGELFF,TGTGCCAGCACCTACAGGGTAGCCGGGGAGCTGTTTTTT
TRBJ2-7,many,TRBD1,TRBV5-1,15,CASSIGIGTGNEQYF,TGCGCCAGCAGCATCGGAATAGGGACAGGGAACGAGCAGTACTTC
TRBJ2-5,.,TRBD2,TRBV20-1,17,CSAAGTSGRGVQETQYF,TGCAGTGCCGCGGGGACTAGCGGGAGGGGGGTCCAAGAGACCCAGTACTTC
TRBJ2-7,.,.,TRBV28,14,CASSFVRPPYEQYF,TGTGCCAGCAGTTTCGTGAGGCCGCCCTACGAGCAGTACTTC
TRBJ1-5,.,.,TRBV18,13,CASSRDLNQPQHF,TGTGCCAGCTCCCGGGACCTTAATCAGCCCCAGCATTTT
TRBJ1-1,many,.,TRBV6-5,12,CASSWMGTEAFF,TGTGCCAGCAGTTGGATGGGCACTGAAGCTTTCTTT
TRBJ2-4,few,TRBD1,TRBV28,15,CASSLWAGDRDIQYF,TGTGCCAGCAGTTTATGGGCAGGAGACAGGGACATTCAGTACTTC
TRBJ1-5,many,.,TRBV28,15,CASSLKGLGNQPQHF,TGTGCCAGCAGTTTAAAAGGGTTGGGCAATCAGCCCCAGCATTTT
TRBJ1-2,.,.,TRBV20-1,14,CSARDQTVNYGYTF,TGCAGTGCTAGAGACCAGACAGTTAACTATGGCTACACCTTC
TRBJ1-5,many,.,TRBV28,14,CASSSRLSNQPQHF,TGTGCCAGCAGTTCTCGACTTAGCAATCAGCCCCAGCATTTT
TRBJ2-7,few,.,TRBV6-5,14,CASSYTDRPGEQYF,TGTGCCAGCAGTTACACAGACAGGCCGGGCGAGCAGTACTTC
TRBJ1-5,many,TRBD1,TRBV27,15,CASSSTGERNQPQHF,TGTGCCAGCAGTTCGACAGGGGAGAGGAATCAGCCCCAGCATTTT
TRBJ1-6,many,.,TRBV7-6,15,CASSFTLLGSSPLHF,TGTGCCAGCAGCTTTACGCTCCTTGGGTCTTCACCCCTCCACTTT
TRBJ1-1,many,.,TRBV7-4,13,CASRGDSNTEAFF,TGTGCCAGCAGGGGAGACAGCAACACTGAAGCTTTCTTT
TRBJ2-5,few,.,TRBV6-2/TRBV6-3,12,CASMRGWETQYF,TGTGCCAGCATGAGGGGGTGGGAGACCCAGTACTTC
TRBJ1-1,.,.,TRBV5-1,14,CASSLLVENTEAFF,TGCGCCAGCAGCTTGTTGGTCGAAAACACTGAAGCTTTCTTT
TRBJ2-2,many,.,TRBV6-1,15,CASSAGRSDTGELFF,TGTGCCAGCAGTGCCGGGCGTTCGGACACCGGGGAGCTGTTTTTT
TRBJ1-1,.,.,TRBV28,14,CASSSRGASTEAFF,TGTGCCAGCAGTTCTCGAGGGGCGAGCACTGAAGCTTTCTTT
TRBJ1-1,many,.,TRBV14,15,CASSPLLGLNTEAFF,TGTGCCAGCAGCCCCTTATTGGGCCTGAACACTGAAGCTTTCTTT
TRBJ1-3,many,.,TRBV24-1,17,CATTSGTHSSSGNTIYF,TGTGCCACCACTTCCGGGACCCACTCAAGCTCTGGAAACACCATATATTTT
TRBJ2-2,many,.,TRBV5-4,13,CASSLYGTGELFF,TGTGCCAGCAGCTTGTATGGGACCGGGGAGCTGTTTTTT
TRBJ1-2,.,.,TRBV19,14,CASSIGGLARGYTF,TGTGCCAGTAGTATTGGGGGCCTGGCACGCGGCTACACCTTC
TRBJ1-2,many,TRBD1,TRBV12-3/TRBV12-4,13,CASSLTGYYGYTF,TGTGCCAGCAGTTTGACAGGGTACTATGGCTACACCTTC
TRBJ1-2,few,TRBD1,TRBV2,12,CASSGTGLGYTF,TGTGCCAGCAGTGGGACAGGGCTTGGCTACACCTTC
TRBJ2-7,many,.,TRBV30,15,CAWRPWGIPSYEQYF,TGTGCCTGGAGGCCATGGGGAATCCCCTCCTACGAGCAGTACTTC
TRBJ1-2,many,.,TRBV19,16,CASSNGLLRGDYGYTF,TGTGCCAGTAGCAATGGACTGTTGCGGGGCGACTATGGCTACACCTTC
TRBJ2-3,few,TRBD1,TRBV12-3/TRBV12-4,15,CASSPGTGYTDTQYF,TGTGCCAGCAGTCCCGGGACAGGGTACACAGATACGCAGTATTTT
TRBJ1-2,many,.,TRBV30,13,CAWNPQGNYGYTF,TGTGCCTGGAACCCTCAGGGTAACTATGGCTACACCTTC
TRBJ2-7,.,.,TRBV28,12,CASSFLNREQYF,TGTGCCAGCAGTTTTCTCAACCGTGAGCAGTACTTC
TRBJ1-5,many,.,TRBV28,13,CASSSGSGQPQHF,TGTGCCAGCAGTTCTGGATCAGGTCAGCCCCAGCATTTT
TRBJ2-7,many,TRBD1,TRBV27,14,CASSSRDREYEQYF,TGTGCCAGCAGTTCTCGGGACAGGGAATACGAGCAGTACTTC
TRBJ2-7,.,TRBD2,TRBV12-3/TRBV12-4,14,CASSFSGTPDEQYF,TGTGCCAGCAGTTTTAGCGGGACCCCCGACGAGCAGTACTTC
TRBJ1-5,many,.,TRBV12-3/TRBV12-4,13,CASSSTGLQPQHF,TGTGCCAGCAGCTCTACAGGACTTCAGCCCCAGCATTTT
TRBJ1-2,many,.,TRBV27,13,CASRGFGYYGYTF,TGTGCCAGCAGGGGATTCGGATACTATGGCTACACCTTC
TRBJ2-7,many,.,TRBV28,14,CASSPSGETYEQYF,TGTGCCAGCAGCCCTTCAGGGGAGACCTACGAGCAGTACTTC
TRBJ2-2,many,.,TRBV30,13,CAWAGLNTGELFF,TGTGCCTGGGCGGGACTTAACACCGGGGAGCTGTTTTTT
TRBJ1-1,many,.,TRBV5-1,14,CASSLAGVRTEAFF,TGCGCCAGCAGCTTGGCGGGTGTGAGGACTGAAGCTTTCTTT
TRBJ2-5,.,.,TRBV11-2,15,CASSPRTLVGETQYF,TGTGCCAGCAGCCCCCGGACCCTGGTGGGAGAGACCCAGTACTTC
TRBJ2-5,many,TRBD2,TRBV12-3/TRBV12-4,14,CASRTSGGWETQYF,TGTGCCAGCCGAACTAGCGGGGGTTGGGAGACCCAGTACTTC
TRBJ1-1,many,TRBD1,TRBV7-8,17,CASSSSRQGHQNTEAFF,TGTGCCAGCAGCTCATCCCGACAGGGACACCAGAACACTGAAGCTTTCTTT
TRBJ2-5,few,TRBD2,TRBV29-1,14,CSVSPTSGGETQYF,TGCAGCGTTTCCCCCACTAGCGGGGGTGAGACCCAGTACTTC
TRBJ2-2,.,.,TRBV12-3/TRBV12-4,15,CASRHQQGNTGELFF,TGTGCCAGCAGGCACCAACAGGGGAACACCGGGGAGCTGTTTTTT
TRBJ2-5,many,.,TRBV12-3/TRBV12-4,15,CASSLPGSIRGTQYF,TGTGCCAGCAGTTTGCCCGGGTCCATACGCGGGACCCAGTACTTC
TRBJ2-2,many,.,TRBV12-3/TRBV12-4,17,CASSPITGTRNTGELFF,TGTGCCAGCAGTCCCATTACGGGGACCCGCAACACCGGGGAGCTGTTTTTT
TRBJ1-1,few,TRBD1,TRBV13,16,CASSSIPGQGWTEAFF,TGTGCCAGCAGCTCCATCCCGGGACAGGGGTGGACTGAAGCTTTCTTT
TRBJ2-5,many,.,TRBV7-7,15,CASSLAAGRGETQYF,TGTGCCAGCAGCTTAGCGGCAGGGCGCGGTGAGACCCAGTACTTC
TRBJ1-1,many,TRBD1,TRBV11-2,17,CASSLWGQGGVNTEAFF,TGTGCCAGCAGCTTATGGGGACAGGGTGGTGTAAACACTGAAGCTTTCTTT